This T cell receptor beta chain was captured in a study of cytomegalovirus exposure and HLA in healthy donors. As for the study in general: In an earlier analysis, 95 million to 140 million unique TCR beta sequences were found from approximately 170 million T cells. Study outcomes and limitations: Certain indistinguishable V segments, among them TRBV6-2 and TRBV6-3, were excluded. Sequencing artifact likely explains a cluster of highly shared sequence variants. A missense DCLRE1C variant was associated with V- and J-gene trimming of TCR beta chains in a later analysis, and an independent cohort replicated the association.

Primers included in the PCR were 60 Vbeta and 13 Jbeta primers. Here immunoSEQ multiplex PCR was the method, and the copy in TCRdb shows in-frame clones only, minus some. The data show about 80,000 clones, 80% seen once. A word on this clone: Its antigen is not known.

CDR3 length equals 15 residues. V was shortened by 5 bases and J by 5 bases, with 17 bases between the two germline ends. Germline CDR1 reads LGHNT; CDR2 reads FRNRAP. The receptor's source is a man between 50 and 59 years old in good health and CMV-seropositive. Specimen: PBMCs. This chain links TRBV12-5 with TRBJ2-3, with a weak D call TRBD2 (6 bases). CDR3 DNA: TGTGCTAGTGGTCCCCCGGGACTGCGTGGAGATACGCAGTATTTT. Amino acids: CASGPPGLRGDTQYF.